The clone carrying this TCR beta chain was observed a single time. The Seattle patients joined while their infection was active and were tracked longitudinally afterward. Germline CDR1 reads ENHRY; CDR2 reads SYGVKD. The CDR3 totals 13 residues. V lost 6 bases to trimming and J lost 3 bases, with 9 bases between them. The data are from a study of blood T cell repertoires in COVID-19. For the study at large: Samples of COVID-19 (acute and convalescent) were obtained from the United States, Italy and Spain. The analysed material was cDNA or gDNA that came from T cells, B-cell-depleted T cells, or PBMCs.

Original processing notes: By means of reference gene primer amplification, nucleated cell counts were estimated. Here immunoSEQ multiplex PCR was the method, and the copy in TCRdb shows in-frame clones only, minus some. That table gives V, J and clone size, and the DNA gave D and trimming. The sample lists 130,000 to 150,000 clones, 80% to 90% occurring once. What was sequenced was peripheral blood. The chain combines TRBV10-3 with TRBJ1-5; D is perhaps TRBD1 (6 bases). This receptor was taken from a woman aged 60-75 years with COVID-19, enrolled during active disease. CDR3 DNA sequence: TGTGCCATCAGCAGGGGATCCAATCAGCCCCAGCATTTT. Translation gives CAISRGSNQPQHF.